Below, 5 T cell receptor beta chains from the same sample are listed, as sequenced in a study of T-cell reconstitution after alpha-beta-depleted transplantation in children. TCRbeta library construction was performed incorporating unique molecular identifiers. TCRdb itself ran the PCR reads through MiXCR, one entry per CDR3 protein. The profile shows around 71,000 distinct CDR3 sequences, approximately 7.3% of them singletons. Specimen: PBMCs from the stem cell graft donor, collected from the stem cell graft. These receptors were obtained from a human donor who donated a stem cell graft to a child with acute lymphoblastic leukemia.

This clonotype was seen many times. The DNA of the CDR3 is TGCAGTGCTTTCTCGGACAGGGGGCAAGGCTACACCTTC. The encoded protein is CSAFSDRGQGYTF. This sequence joins TRBV20-1 and TRBJ1-2; 11 bases align to TRBD1. The CDR3 sequence is 13 residues long. Trimming cost V 5 bases and J 8 bases; bases outside gene matches: 7. The germline V gene has CDR1 DFQATT and CDR2 SNEGSKA (reference sequence).

This clonotype was seen many times. DNA for the CDR3: TGTGCCAGCAGCCAGTTTCCGGCGCAAATAGGAGCCAAAAACATTCAGTACTTC. Amino acid sequence: CASSQFPAQIGAKNIQYF. The rearrangement joins TRBV3-1 to TRBJ2-4; no definite D call. Germline V gene sequence: CDR1 LGHDT, CDR2 YNNKEL (reference sequence). The ends were cut back, 3 bases at V and 0 bases at J, with 18 bases in the middle. The CDR3 runs to 18 residues. Full variable domain (remainder filled in from reference TRBV3-1 and TRBJ2-4): DTAVSQTPKYLVTQMGNDKSIKCEQNLGHDTMYWYKQDSKKFLKIMFSYNNKELIINETVPNRFSPKSPDKAHLNLHINSLELGDSAVYFCASSQFPAQIGAKNIQYFGAGTRLSVL.

This clonotype was observed many times. The V call is TRBV5-1, the J call TRBJ1-1; D remains unclear. This CDR3 comprises 13 residues. Germline CDR1 is SGHRS and CDR2 is YFSETQ. Trimming removed 0 bases from V and 2 bases from J, with 5 bases in between. Written as DNA, the CDR3 is TGCGCCAGCAGCTTGGGTTTTAACACTGAAGCTTTCTTT. It translates to CASSLGFNTEAFF.

The table lists this clonotype with many counts. The chain combines TRBV15 with TRBJ2-6; no clear D gene. This CDR3 has 15 residues. Trimming shortened V by 4 bases and J by 4 bases, and 11 bases separated the two germline ends. The V gene's germline CDR1 is LNHNV and CDR2 YYDKDF (reference sequence). This CDR3 is CATSKAPAGANVLTF. CDR3 sequence (DNA): TGTGCCACCAGCAAAGCCCCTGCGGGGGCCAACGTCCTGACTTTC.

This clonotype was picked up many times. The gene calls are TRBV5-1 and TRBJ2-1; D is possibly TRBD1 (6 bases). The CDR3 is 12 amino acids. Trimming left V 4 bases short and J 7 bases short, with 9 bases between. The germline V gene has CDR1 SGHRS and CDR2 YFSETQ. The CDR3 sequence: CASSPQGNEQFF. The CDR3 DNA reads as TGCGCCAGCAGCCCACAGGGTAATGAGCAGTTCTTC. Complete variable domain (other parts from reference TRBV5-1 and TRBJ2-1): KAGVTQTPRYLIKTRGQQVTLSCSPISGHRSVSWYQQTPGQGLQFLFEYFSETQRNKGNFPGRFSGRQFSNSRSEMNVSTLELGDSALYLCASSPQGNEQFFGPGTRLTVL.